The 10 T cell receptor beta chains below were found in one sample sequenced in a study of cytomegalovirus exposure and HLA in healthy donors. The primer mix had 60 Vbeta and 13 Jbeta primers. The table came from immunoSEQ multiplex PCR; TCRdb's copy has only in-frame clones and leaves some out. The table records over 150,000 clones, around 86% of them present only once. The material sequenced was PBMCs. These receptors came from a man aged 50 to 60 in good health and CMV-seronegative.

The chain recombines TRBV12-5 with TRBJ2-5; D might be TRBD2 (5 bases). The J call is in doubt because the DNA end fits TRBJ2-7 better. Germline-derived CDR1 and CDR2 are LGHNT and FRNRAP. This CDR3 region has 13 residues. As DNA, the CDR3 is TGTGCTAGTGGTTTGGGTAGCGCCCACGAGCAGTACTTC. This translates into CASGLGSAHEQYF.

The chain combines TRBV9 with TRBJ2-5; D is unclear. The V end lost 0 bases, the J end lost 2 bases, and 8 bases lay between the germline ends. Germline lookup yields CDR1 SGDLS and CDR2 YYNGEE. The CDR3 runs to 14 residues. The CDR3 bases are TGTGCCAGCAGCGTAGCTGGCCATCAAGAGACCCAGTACTTC. Translated, it gives CASSVAGHQETQYF.

The V and J genes are TRBV5-4 and TRBJ2-2; unclear D gene. V was cut by 0 bases and J by 6 bases, with 12 bases left in between. The CDR3 loop spans 15 amino acids. Looked up from germline, CDR1 is SGHNT and CDR2 is YYREEE (reference sequence). The CDR3 here is CASSLAAQGAGELFF. As DNA, the CDR3 is TGTGCCAGCAGCTTGGCCGCGCAAGGAGCCGGGGAGCTGTTTTTT. The full variable domain, with the rest looked up from reference TRBV5-4 and TRBJ2-2, is ETGVTQSPTHLIKTRGQQVTLRCSSQSGHNTVSWYQQALGQGPQFIFQYYREEENGRGNFPPRFSGLQFPNYSSELNVNALELDDSALYLCASSLAAQGAGELFFGEGSRLTVL.

A few counts support this clone. The chain links TRBV2 to TRBJ2-7; TRBD1 aligns across 9 bases. Germline CDR1 and CDR2: SNHLY and FYNNEI. J gave up 6 bases and V 1 base, and 1 base lay outside the gene matches. The CDR3 has 13 amino acids. Written as DNA, the CDR3 is TGTGCCAGCAGTGAAGGGGACAGGGCCGAGCAGTACTTC. The encoded protein is CASSEGDRAEQYF.

This clone appeared once. The chain couples TRBV7-3 to TRBJ2-5; 7 positions agree with TRBD1. There are 15 residues in the CDR3. The germline CDR1 and CDR2 sequences are SGHTA and FQGTGA. The junction had 7 bases not matched to a gene; V was cut back by 5 bases and J by 1 base. CDR3 DNA: TGTGCCAGCAGCCCCCAGACAGGGATCCAAGAGACCCAGTACTTC. Its translation: CASSPQTGIQETQYF.

V is TRBV5-5 and J is TRBJ2-5, with 7 bases aligning to TRBD1. The germline V gene encodes CDR1 SGHKS and CDR2 YYEKEE (reference sequence). After removal of 2 bases from V and 2 bases from J, the junction contained 6 bases not matched to a gene. The CDR3 spans 15 residues. The CDR3 sequence: CASSFRTGSQETQYF. CDR3 in DNA: TGTGCCAGCAGCTTCCGGACAGGCTCTCAAGAGACCCAGTACTTC.

The chain carries TRBV7-9 and TRBJ2-3; unclear D gene. Germline CDR1 SEHNR, CDR2 FQNEAQ (reference sequence). The CDR3 sequence is 14 residues long. V was pared by 0 bases and J by 0 bases, with 4 bases between. The chain's CDR3 is CASSLATSTDTQYF. The CDR3 DNA reads as TGTGCCAGCAGCTTAGCGACTAGCACAGATACGCAGTATTTT.

This chain uses TRBV15 with TRBJ1-4, with 7 bases aligning to TRBD1. V lost 0 bases and J lost 3; bases outside the gene matches: 7. The CDR3 length is 17 residues. Germline lookup yields CDR1 LNHNV and CDR2 YYDKDF (reference sequence). The CDR3 region is CATSRDARQGPNEKLFF. The CDR3 nucleotides read TGTGCCACCAGCAGAGACGCGAGACAGGGACCTAATGAAAAACTGTTTTTT.

The V call is TRBV6-1, the J call TRBJ1-6; TRBD1 matches at 8 bases. The germline V gene has CDR1 MNHNS and CDR2 SASEGT. Germline trimming cut 2 bases from V and 8 bases from J; bases unmatched to any gene: 5. This CDR3 comprises 15 residues. CDR3 sequence (DNA): TGTGCCAGCAGTGAACCGGGACAGGTATATTCACCCCTCCACTTT. Translation gives CASSEPGQVYSPLHF.

The rearrangement uses TRBV5-1 and TRBJ2-5; 9 positions match TRBD1. The V gene's germline CDR1 is SGHRS and CDR2 YFSETQ. Trimming removed 6 bases from V and 4 bases from J; junction bases left unmatched: 10. This CDR3 has 15 amino acids. The DNA of the CDR3 is TGCGCCAGCACGGTTTTTGGACAGGGGAGAGAGACCCAGTACTTC. Translated, it gives CASTVFGQGRETQYF.